This T cell receptor (beta chain) comes out of a study of shared clonotypes between healthy human individuals. For each subset, genomic DNA was distributed in equal portions over several immunoSEQ plates. Researchers sequenced unsorted PBMC DNA using ten immunoSEQ deep assay plates. Clones were read by immunoSEQ multiplex PCR, and TCRdb kept only the in-frame ones, dropping some. This table holds about half a million clones, over 70% found once. The CDR3 is made up of 16 amino acids. Trimming pared 4 bases from V and 6 bases from J, leaving 19 bases between. Germline CDR1 is SGDLS and CDR2 is YYNGEE. The specimen was PBMCs. V is TRBV9 and J is TRBJ2-2; tentative D call: TRBD1 (6 bases). The TCR originated in a woman aged 40 to 50 in good health. Some clones in this sample may be carry-over from other donors' samples. The CDR3 DNA reads TGTGCCAGCAGCCCGGGACACTCCGTGGGGGCCGGGGAGCTGTTTTTT. It specifies CASSPGHSVGAGELFF.